The clone carrying this T cell receptor (beta chain) showed up just a few times. The source of the sample is a study of beta chain features in type 1 diabetes. The CDR3 spans 15 residues. The V end lost 6 bases, the J end lost 1 base, and 14 bases lay between the germline ends. In germline, CDR1 is SGDLS, CDR2 YYNGEE. What was sequenced were expressed TCRB transcripts, since all of the isolated RNA had been reverse transcribed. Here immunoSEQ multiplex PCR was the method, and the copy in TCRdb shows in-frame clones only, minus some. The table lists about half a million clones, 11% of them singletons, with around 0.05% in the top ten.

The clonotype originates from a woman younger than 30 in good health. The source material was naive CD4+ T cells from blood. The V gene is TRBV9, the J gene TRBJ2-1; no clear D. The DNA for the CDR3 is TGTGCCAGCACCGGCAACGCGGCTTCCTACAATGAGCAGTTCTTC. This encodes CASTGNAASYNEQFF.